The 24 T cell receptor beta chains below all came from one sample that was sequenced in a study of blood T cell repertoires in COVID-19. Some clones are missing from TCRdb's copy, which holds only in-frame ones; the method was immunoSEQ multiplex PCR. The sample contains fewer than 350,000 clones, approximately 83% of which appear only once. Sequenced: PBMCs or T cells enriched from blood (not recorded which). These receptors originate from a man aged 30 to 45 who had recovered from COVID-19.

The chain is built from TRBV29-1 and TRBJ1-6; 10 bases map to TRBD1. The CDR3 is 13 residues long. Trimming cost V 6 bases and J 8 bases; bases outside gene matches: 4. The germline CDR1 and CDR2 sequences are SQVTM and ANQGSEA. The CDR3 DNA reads TGCAGCGTCGAGACAGGGGGCTATTCACCCCTCCACTTT. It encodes CSVETGGYSPLHF.

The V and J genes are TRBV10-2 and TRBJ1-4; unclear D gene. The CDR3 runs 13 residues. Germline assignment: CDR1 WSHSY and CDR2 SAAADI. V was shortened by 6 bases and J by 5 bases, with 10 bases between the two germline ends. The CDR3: CASSPSLNEKLFF. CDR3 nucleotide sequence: TGCGCCAGCAGCCCCTCACTCAATGAAAAACTGTTTTTT.

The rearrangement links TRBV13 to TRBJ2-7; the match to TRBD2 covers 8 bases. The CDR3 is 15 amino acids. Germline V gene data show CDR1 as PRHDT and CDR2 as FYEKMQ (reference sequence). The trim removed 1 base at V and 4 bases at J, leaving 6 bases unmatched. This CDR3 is CASSLVAAGGYEQYF. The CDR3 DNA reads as TGTGCCAGCAGCTTAGTGGCCGCGGGGGGTTACGAGCAGTACTTC.

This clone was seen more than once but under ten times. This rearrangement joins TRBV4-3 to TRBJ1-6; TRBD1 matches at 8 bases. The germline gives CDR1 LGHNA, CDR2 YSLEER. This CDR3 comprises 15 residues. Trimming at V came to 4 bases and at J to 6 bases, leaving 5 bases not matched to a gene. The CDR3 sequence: CASSPDRVSNSPLHF. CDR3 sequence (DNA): TGCGCCAGCAGCCCGGACAGGGTTTCTAATTCACCCCTCCACTTT.

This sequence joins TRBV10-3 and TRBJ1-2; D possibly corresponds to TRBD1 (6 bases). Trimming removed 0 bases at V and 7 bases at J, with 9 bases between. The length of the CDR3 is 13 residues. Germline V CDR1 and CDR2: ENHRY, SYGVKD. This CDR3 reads CAISESRGSGYTF. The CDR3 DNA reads TGTGCCATCAGTGAGTCTAGGGGGTCTGGCTACACCTTC.

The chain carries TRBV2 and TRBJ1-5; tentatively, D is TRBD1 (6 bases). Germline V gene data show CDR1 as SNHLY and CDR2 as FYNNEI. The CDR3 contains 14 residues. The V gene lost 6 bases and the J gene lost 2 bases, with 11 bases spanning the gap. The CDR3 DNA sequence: TGTGCCAGCAGGGACAGATTGGGCAATCAGCCCCAGCATTTT. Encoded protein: CASRDRLGNQPQHF. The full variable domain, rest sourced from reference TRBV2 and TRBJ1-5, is EPEVTQTPSHQVTQMGQEVILRCVPISNHLYFYWYRQILGQKVEFLVSFYNNEISEKSEIFDDQFSVERPDGSNFTLKIRSTKLEDSAMYFCASRDRLGNQPQHFGDGTRLSIL.

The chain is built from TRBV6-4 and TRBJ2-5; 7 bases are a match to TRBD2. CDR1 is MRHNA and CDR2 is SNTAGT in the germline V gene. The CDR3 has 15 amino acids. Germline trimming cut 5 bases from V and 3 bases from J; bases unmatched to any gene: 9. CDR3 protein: CASSTGLSGEETQYF. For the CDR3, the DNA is TGTGCCAGCAGTACCGGACTAAGCGGGGAAGAGACCCAGTACTTC.

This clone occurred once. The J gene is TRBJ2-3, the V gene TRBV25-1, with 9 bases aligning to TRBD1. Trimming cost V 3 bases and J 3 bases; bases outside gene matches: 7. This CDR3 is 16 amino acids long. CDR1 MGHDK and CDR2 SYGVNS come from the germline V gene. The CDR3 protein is CASSDWTTGGTDTQYF. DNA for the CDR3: TGTGCCAGCAGTGATTGGACGACAGGGGGAACAGATACGCAGTATTTT.

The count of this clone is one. CDR3 sequence: CASSDDRGSYEQYF. CDR3 DNA sequence: TGTGCCAGCAGTGACGACAGGGGCTCCTACGAGCAGTACTTC. This sequence joins TRBV6-4 and TRBJ2-7, with TRBD1 matching over 8 bases. CDR1 MRHNA and CDR2 SNTAGT come from the germline V gene. This CDR3 spans 14 amino acids. V shed 2 bases and J 0 bases; nucleotides not matched to a gene: 0.

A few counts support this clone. The CDR3 reads CASGPVNTEAFF. CDR3 nucleotide sequence: TGTGCCAGCGGGCCAGTGAACACTGAAGCTTTCTTT. The chain joins TRBV6-6 to TRBJ1-1; no definite D call. Trimming left V 8 bases short and J 0 bases short, with 7 bases between. Germline CDR1 MNHNY, CDR2 SVGAGI (reference sequence). This CDR3 has 12 residues.

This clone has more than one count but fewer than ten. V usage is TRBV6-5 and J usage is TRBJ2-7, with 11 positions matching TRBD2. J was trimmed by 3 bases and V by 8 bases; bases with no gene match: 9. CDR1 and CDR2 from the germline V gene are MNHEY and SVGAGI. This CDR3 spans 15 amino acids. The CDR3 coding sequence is TGTGCCAGCGTAGGAGCCGGACTAGCGGGCTACGAGCAGTACTTC. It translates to CASVGAGLAGYEQYF.

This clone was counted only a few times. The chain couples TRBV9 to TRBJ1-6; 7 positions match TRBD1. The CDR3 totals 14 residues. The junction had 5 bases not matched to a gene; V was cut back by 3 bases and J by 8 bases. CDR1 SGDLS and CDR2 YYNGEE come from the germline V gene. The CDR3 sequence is CASSGQGFYSPLHF. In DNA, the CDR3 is TGTGCCAGCAGCGGACAGGGTTTTTATTCACCCCTCCACTTT.

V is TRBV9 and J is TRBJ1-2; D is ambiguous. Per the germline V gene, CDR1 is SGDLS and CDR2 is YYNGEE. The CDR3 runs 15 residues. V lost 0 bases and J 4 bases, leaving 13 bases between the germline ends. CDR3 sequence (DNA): TGTGCCAGCAGCGTAGGGTCTCACAGTTCCTATGGCTACACCTTC. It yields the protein CASSVGSHSSYGYTF. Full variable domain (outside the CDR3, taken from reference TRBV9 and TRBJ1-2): DSGVTQTPKHLITATGQRVTLRCSPRSGDLSVYWYQQSLDQGLQFLIQYYNGEERAKGNILERFSAQQFPDLHSELNLSSLELGDSALYFCASSVGSHSSYGYTFGSGTRLTVV.

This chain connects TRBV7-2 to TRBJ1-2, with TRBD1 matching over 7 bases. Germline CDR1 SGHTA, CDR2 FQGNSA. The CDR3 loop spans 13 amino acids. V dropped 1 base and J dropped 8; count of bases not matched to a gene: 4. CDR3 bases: TGTGCCAGCAGCTTAGAAGGGACAGTCGGCTACACCTTC. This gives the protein CASSLEGTVGYTF.

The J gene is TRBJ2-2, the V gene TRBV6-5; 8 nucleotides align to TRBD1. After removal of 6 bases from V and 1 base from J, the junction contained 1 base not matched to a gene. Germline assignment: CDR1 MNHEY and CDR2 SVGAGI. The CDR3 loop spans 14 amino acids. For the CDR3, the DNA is TGTGCCAGCAGAACAGGGGGGAACACCGGGGAGCTGTTTTTT. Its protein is CASRTGGNTGELFF.

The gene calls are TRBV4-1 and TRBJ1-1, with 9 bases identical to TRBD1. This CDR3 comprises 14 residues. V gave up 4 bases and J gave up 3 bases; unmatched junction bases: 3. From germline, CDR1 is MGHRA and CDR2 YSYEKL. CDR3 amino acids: CASSPRQGDTEAFF. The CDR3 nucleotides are TGCGCCAGCAGCCCACGACAGGGGGACACTGAAGCTTTCTTT.

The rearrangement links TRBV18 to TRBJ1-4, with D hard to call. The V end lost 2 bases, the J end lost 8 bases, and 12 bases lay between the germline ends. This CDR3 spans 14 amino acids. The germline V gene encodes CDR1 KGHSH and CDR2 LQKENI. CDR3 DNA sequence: TGTGCCAGCTCACCATCGGAGACTGAGGAAAAACTGTTTTTT. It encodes CASSPSETEEKLFF.

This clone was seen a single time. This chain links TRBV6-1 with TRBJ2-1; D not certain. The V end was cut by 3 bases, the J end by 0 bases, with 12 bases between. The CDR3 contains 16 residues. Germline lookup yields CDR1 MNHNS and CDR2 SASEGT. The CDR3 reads CASSEMAISSYNEQFF. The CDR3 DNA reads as TGTGCCAGCAGTGAGATGGCCATTTCCTCCTACAATGAGCAGTTCTTC.

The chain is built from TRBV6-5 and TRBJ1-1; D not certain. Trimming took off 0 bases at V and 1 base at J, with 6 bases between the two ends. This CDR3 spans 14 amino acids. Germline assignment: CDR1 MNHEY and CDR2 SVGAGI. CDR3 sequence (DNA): TGTGCCAGCAGTTACTCGGGGAGGAACACTGAAGCTTTCTTT. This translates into CASSYSGRNTEAFF.

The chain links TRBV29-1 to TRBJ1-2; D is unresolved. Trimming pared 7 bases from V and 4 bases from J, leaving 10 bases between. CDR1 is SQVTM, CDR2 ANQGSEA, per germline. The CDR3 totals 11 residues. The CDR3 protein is CSARTGYGYTF. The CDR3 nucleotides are TGCAGCGCCCGCACGGGCTATGGCTACACCTTC.

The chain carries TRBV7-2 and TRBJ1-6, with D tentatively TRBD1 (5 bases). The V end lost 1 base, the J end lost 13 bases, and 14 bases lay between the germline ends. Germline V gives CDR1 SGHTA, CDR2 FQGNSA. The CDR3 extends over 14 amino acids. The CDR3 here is CASSLVWTYGPLHF. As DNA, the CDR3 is TGTGCCAGCAGCTTAGTTTGGACATACGGTCCCCTCCACTTT.

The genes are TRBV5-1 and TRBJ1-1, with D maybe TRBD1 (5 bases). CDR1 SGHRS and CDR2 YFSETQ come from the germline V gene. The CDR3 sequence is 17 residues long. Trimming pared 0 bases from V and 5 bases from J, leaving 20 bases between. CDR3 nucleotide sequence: TGCGCCAGCAGCTTGGCCTTGGGGGGATCAAGGAGAACTGAAGCTTTCTTT. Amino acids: CASSLALGGSRRTEAFF.

CDR3 in amino acids: CASSPAGGRVTGELFF. The CDR3 coding sequence is TGTGCCAGCAGCCCGGCGGGGGGCCGGGTCACCGGGGAGCTGTTTTTT. The V and J genes are TRBV7-6 and TRBJ2-2, with 8 bases identical to TRBD2. Unmatched junction bases numbered 9, after V lost 5 bases and J lost 4 bases. Germline CDR1 reads SGHVS; CDR2 reads FNYEAQ. This CDR3 contains 16 residues.

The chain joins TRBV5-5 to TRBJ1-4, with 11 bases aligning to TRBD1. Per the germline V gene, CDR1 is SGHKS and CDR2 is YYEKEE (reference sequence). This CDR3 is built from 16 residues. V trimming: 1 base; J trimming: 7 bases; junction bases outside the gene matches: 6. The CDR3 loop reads CASSLRAGTGGEKLFF. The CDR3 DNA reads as TGTGCCAGCAGCTTGAGGGCAGGGACAGGGGGTGAAAAACTGTTTTTT.